Only a few counts were recorded for the clone carrying this T cell receptor beta chain. The data belong to a study of cytomegalovirus exposure and HLA in healthy donors. In the study overall: The approximately 120 validation repertoires and the approximately 690 first-cohort repertoires shared a platform, a later analysis reported.

Clones were read by immunoSEQ multiplex PCR, and TCRdb kept only the in-frame ones, dropping some. The sample comprises roughly 120,000 clones, over 75% of which are singletons, and under 6.5% rests with the top ten. The CDR3 totals 12 residues. Deletions cut 4 bases from V and 9 bases from J, with 10 bases between. The germline CDR1 and CDR2 sequences are SGHTA and FQGNSA. The rearrangement links TRBV7-2 to TRBJ2-1; tentative D call: TRBD2 (5 bases). Sequenced material: PBMCs. This TCR was recovered from a woman younger than 30 in good health and CMV-seropositive. CDR3 DNA: TGTGCCAGCAGCTCATCCGGGATTGAGCAGTTCTTC. Translation gives CASSSSGIEQFF.